Listed here are 21 T cell receptor delta chains from one sample, sequenced in a study of γδ T cells in repeated Plasmodium falciparum infection (TCRdb year 2021). Vgamma9/Vdelta2+ and Vdelta2-negative gammadelta T cell populations were flow-sorted from peripheral blood mononuclear cells for bulk TCR repertoire analysis. Library preparation used multiplex PCR. Instrument on record: Illumina MiSeq. Clone calls in TCRdb were regenerated from the public reads with CATT, after which identical DNA sequences shared one row. In this sample the table shows 75,000 to 95,000 delta-chain clones, less than 1% of which occur a single time. The ten largest make up more than 9% of the sample. Sequenced input: gamma-delta T cells from blood. Receptors originate from a pool of human donors (malaria-infected and uninfected, not separated).

This clone appeared a few times. This likely came from a read error, as a far larger clone is one base away. The same CDR3 can be traced to other DNA sequences in this sample. The V gene call reads TRDV1; no J gene was called; no check of the table's D call, TRDD3, against the DNA was made. Germline CDR1 TSWWSYY, CDR2 QGS. This CDR3 region has 25 residues. The CDR3 bases are TGTGCTCTTGGGGAATTCCCACTACGGTCAGATTTACTGGGGGATTCCTCCTGGGACACCCGACAAATGTTTTTC. Translating it yields CALGEFPLRSDLLGDSSWDTRQMFF.

This clone was counted a few times. TCRdb records a much larger clone's protein for this DNA, with a difference at residue 5 that likely arises from a read error; the protein given is the translation of the DNA. This rearrangement joins TRDV1 to TRDJ1, with TRDD3 identical over 11 bases. The V gene end was trimmed by 4 bases and the J gene end by 0 bases; junction bases not matched to a gene: 19. Germline V gives CDR1 TSWWSYY, CDR2 QGS. This CDR3 spans 21 amino acids. The CDR3 region has the DNA TGTGCTCTTGGGGGACGTGGTGGGGGATACGGGGGGACTCAGTACACCGATAAACTCATCTTT. Its translation: CALGGRGGGYGGTQYTDKLIF.

Points on this clone: The TCRdb protein, from a much larger clone, departs from this DNA's translation at residue 7, likely by read error; the protein shown derives from the DNA. The V and J genes are TRDV1 and TRDJ1, with TRDD3 matching 12 bases. Since TCRdb gives no J gene, matching the DNA to germline was used here to assign it. The CDR3 loop spans 22 amino acids. After removal of 2 bases from V and 5 bases from J, the junction contained 24 bases not matched to a gene. Germline V gene data show CDR1 as TSWWSYY and CDR2 as QGS. CDR3 DNA sequence: TGTGCTCTTGGGGAAAAGGCGGCCCCCGGGATGTACTGGGGGATACTTTCGGATAAACTCATCTTT. It encodes CALGEKAAPGMYWGILSDKLIF.

This clone is deemed medium-sized (0.01 to 0.1%). The rearrangement links TRDV2 to TRDJ1; a weak D match, TRDD3 (5 bases). From germline, CDR1 is GEAIGNYY and CDR2 EKD. CDR3 length: 18 residues. Trimming stripped 0 bases from V and 1 base from J, with 20 bases between. The CDR3, as DNA: TGTGCCTGTGACACCCCGCGGGGGGGTCCCGGTCCCACCGATAAACTCATCTTT. Amino acids: CACDTPRGGPGPTDKLIF.

This clone was picked up a small number of times. TCRdb has a much larger clone's protein, which differs at residue 16 from the translation of this DNA, likely because of a read error; what is shown is the protein translated from the DNA. This sequence joins TRDV1 and TRDJ1; either TRDD2 or TRDD3 may supply D (6 bases each). The V end lost 0 bases, the J end lost 1 base, and 39 bases lay between the germline ends. CDR1 is TSWWSYY, CDR2 QGS, per germline. This CDR3 contains 25 residues. The CDR3, as DNA: TGTGCTCTTGGGGAACTATTTGAGGGGCCCTTCCCGAGAAGGGGACACGATGGGGGCACCGATAAACTCATCTTT. Its protein is CALGELFEGPFPRRGHDGGTDKLIF.

This clone was detected a few times. TCRdb assigns this DNA the protein of a much larger clone, which departs from its translation at residue 5; this likely reflects a read error, and the protein shown comes from translating the DNA. The rearrangement links TRDV1 to TRDJ1, with TRDD3 matching over 9 bases. The J gene was missing in TCRdb and was found by matching the end of the DNA to germline. CDR1 is TSWWSYY and CDR2 is QGS in the germline V gene. CDR3 length: 22 residues. J was trimmed by 0 bases and V by 4 bases; bases with no gene match: 24. CDR3 in DNA: TGTGCTCTTGGGGGACTAGATGGAGGGAACTACTGGGGGAATCCGCACACCGATAAACTCATCTTT. Protein: CALGGLDGGNYWGNPHTDKLIF.

This clone occurred many times. The translation of this DNA and the TCRdb protein of a much larger clone differ at residue 5, probably owing to a read error; the protein shown here is translated from the DNA. CDR3 in amino acids: CACDAVLLGDKRGRSTDKLIF. The CDR3 DNA reads as TGTGCCTGTGACGCCGTTCTACTGGGGGATAAAAGGGGTCGGAGCACCGATAAACTCATCTTT. J is TRDJ1 and V is TRDV2, with 11 nucleotides matching TRDD3. In the absence of a J gene in TCRdb, the DNA was matched to germline to assign it here. The CDR3 runs to 21 residues. Germline V gene data show CDR1 as GEAIGNYY and CDR2 as EKD. V trimming: 3 bases; J trimming: 1 base; junction bases outside the gene matches: 21.

This clone has just a few counts. TCRdb's listed protein matches a much larger clone and diverges from this DNA's translation at residue 3, likely through a read error; the protein shown comes from the DNA. The V call is TRDV1, the J call TRDJ1, with 11 nucleotides matching TRDD3. TCRdb is silent on the J gene; assignment here came from matching the DNA to germline. The CDR3 is 19 residues long. The V gene's germline CDR1 is TSWWSYY and CDR2 QGS. The CDR3 DNA reads TGTGCTCCTGGGGGATTCGATAACTACGTACTGGGGGATATCGATAAACTCATCTTT. Amino acids: CAPGGFDNYVLGDIDKLIF.

This clone showed up many times. Translating this DNA gives a protein that differs at residue 12 from the TCRdb one, which belongs to a much larger clone; a read error is likely, and the protein shown is this translation. The chain uses TRDV2 and TRDJ1; D call uncertain. Germline assignment: CDR1 GEAIGNYY and CDR2 EKD. The CDR3 has 15 amino acids. The CDR3 is CACDTVGAYTDRLIF. In nucleotides, the CDR3 is TGTGCCTGTGACACCGTCGGGGCGTACACCGATAGACTCATCTTT.

For this clone: A read error likely explains why the TCRdb protein, taken from a much larger clone, differs from this DNA's translation at residue 9; the protein shown is translated from the DNA. This chain links TRDV1 with TRDJ1; 7 nucleotides agree with TRDD3. The germline V gene encodes CDR1 TSWWSYY and CDR2 QGS. V shed 2 bases and J 2 bases; nucleotides not matched to a gene: 20. The CDR3 is 20 residues long. CDR3 sequence (DNA): TGTGCTCTTGGGGAAGAGGGAATCTTCAGCAGGGGGATTATGACCGATAAACTCATCTTT. Translating gives CALGEEGIFSRGIMTDKLIF.

This clone showed up just a few times. A read error likely explains why the TCRdb protein, taken from a much larger clone, differs from this DNA's translation at residue 9; the protein shown is translated from the DNA. V gene TRDV2 combines with J gene TRDJ1; D is perhaps TRDD3 (6 bases). The J gene, missing from TCRdb, was assigned here through DNA to germline matching. The CDR3 runs to 20 residues. Between the trimmed V and J ends, which lost 3 bases and 3 bases, there was a span of 31 bases. Per germline, CDR1 GEAIGNYY and CDR2 EKD. The CDR3 bases are TGTGCCTGTGACTCCGTCGTGGGGGGTACTGGTGGGGATGAGGCCGATAAACTCATCTTT. It yields the protein CACDSVVGGTGGDEADKLIF.

This clone was picked up a small number of times. TCRdb attributes to this sequence the protein of a much larger clone, which differs from the DNA translation at residue 5; a read error is likely, and the protein displayed is translated from the DNA. CDR3 coding DNA: TGTGCCTGTGATGGTGCTGGGGGCCCCTCCTGGGACACCCGACAGATGTTTTTC. Translation gives CACDGAGGPSWDTRQMFF. The rearrangement links TRDV2 to TRDJ3; 7 bases fit TRDD3. TCRdb records no J gene; here it was assigned by comparing the DNA to germline. Germline V gene data show CDR1 as GEAIGNYY and CDR2 as EKD. The CDR3 extends over 18 amino acids. V gave up 4 bases and J gave up 0 bases; unmatched junction bases: 8.

In the case of this clone: The protein given by TCRdb reflects a much larger clone and differs at residue 11 from this DNA's translation, likely from a read error; the protein shown is the DNA's translation. The J gene is TRDJ1, the V gene TRDV1, with 11 bases fitting TRDD3. TCRdb leaves out the J gene; it was filled in here by matching the DNA to germline. This CDR3 region has 22 residues. CDR1 is TSWWSYY, CDR2 QGS, per germline. The V and J ends lost 3 bases and 4 bases, in that order; junction bases with no gene match: 25. This chain's CDR3 is CALGDSPPKGGGGYGKGDKLIF. The CDR3 region has the DNA TGTGCTCTTGGGGACTCCCCTCCTAAAGGGGGTGGGGGATACGGGAAAGGCGATAAACTCATCTTT.

This clone came up a few times. TCRdb has a much larger clone's protein, which differs at residue 5 from the translation of this DNA, likely because of a read error; what is shown is the protein translated from the DNA. The rearrangement joins TRDV1 to TRDJ1; 9 bases fit TRDD3. The ends lost 5 bases at V and 6 bases at J; junction bases unmatched: 13. This CDR3 is built from 16 residues. CDR1 and CDR2 (germline): TSWWSYY, QGS. DNA for the CDR3: TGTGCTCTTGGGTGCTTCCTTAGGACTGGGGGAAATAAACTCATCTTT. Protein sequence: CALGCFLRTGGNKLIF.

This clone was counted between two and nine times. TCRdb attributes to this sequence the protein of a much larger clone, which differs from the DNA translation at residue 8; a read error is likely, and the protein displayed is translated from the DNA. The rearrangement links TRDV2 to TRDJ1; TRDD3 might be the D (6 bases). The J gene is absent in TCRdb and was assigned here via DNA matching to germline. Germline values: CDR1 GEAIGNYY, CDR2 EKD. The CDR3 spans 15 residues. V gave up 3 bases and J gave up 0 bases, with 13 bases separating them. The CDR3 region has the DNA TGTGCCTGTGACCTTCTGGGGAAAAACACCGATAAACTCATCTTT. This encodes CACDLLGKNTDKLIF.

This clone has only a few counts. The TCRdb protein comes from a much larger clone and disagrees with this DNA's translation at residue 4, likely due to a read error; the protein given here is derived from the DNA. V and J are TRDV1 and TRDJ1; D is possibly TRDD3 (6 bases). CDR1 is TSWWSYY, CDR2 QGS, per germline. The CDR3 has 22 amino acids. Trimming shortened V by 8 bases and J by 7 bases, and 44 bases separated the two germline ends. CDR3 amino acids: CALRRSPPRTFSTGISQGKLIF. The CDR3 DNA is TGTGCTCTTAGGAGATCCCCACCTAGGACTTTCTCTACTGGGATATCCCAGGGTAAACTCATCTTT.

This clone was seen a few times. TCRdb's protein for this DNA is that of a much larger clone and differs from the translation at residue 14, likely a read error; the protein shown is the DNA translation. The chain couples TRDV2 to TRDJ3; 10 positions agree with TRDD3. The J gene is not listed in TCRdb, so it was assigned here from a DNA match to germline. This CDR3 has 19 amino acids. CDR1 is GEAIGNYY, CDR2 EKD, per germline. CDR3 coding DNA: TGTGCCTGTGACACAGTCTCTACTGGGGGATTCCGGGACTCCCGACAGATGTTTTTC. Its protein product is CACDTVSTGGFRDSRQMFF.

With regard to this clone: With only one base between it and a far larger clone, this is likely a read error. Other DNA sequences from this sample encode an identical CDR3 as well. The gene calls are TRDV1 and TRDJ1, with TRDD3 matching over 10 bases. No J segment appears in TCRdb, so it was assigned here by matching the sequence to germline. The CDR3 runs to 18 residues. Germline lookup yields CDR1 TSWWSYY and CDR2 QGS. The CDR3 protein is CALGEGLVGGYMTDKLIF. DNA of the CDR3: TGTGCCCTTGGGGAAGGCCTTGTTGGGGGATACATGACCGATAAACTCATCTTT.

This clone has a handful of counts. TCRdb shows a much larger clone's protein in place of this DNA's translation, and the two differ at residue 14, likely through a read error; the protein shown is translated from the DNA. The J gene is TRDJ1, the V gene TRDV2; 12 nucleotides line up with TRDD3. This CDR3 spans 18 amino acids. CDR1 is GEAIGNYY, CDR2 EKD, per germline. CDR3 coding DNA: TGTGCCTGTGACACCCTGGCTGGGGGATACGCCCGCACCGGTAAACTCATCTTT. It is translated as CACDTLAGGYARTGKLIF.

This clone was seen only a few times. This DNA's translation differs at residue 7 from TCRdb's protein, which comes from a much larger clone; a read error is likely, and the protein shown is translated from the DNA. The chain joins TRDV2 to TRDJ1; D is unresolved. Since TCRdb gives no J gene, matching the DNA to germline was used here to assign it. The CDR3 is made up of 16 amino acids. V was clipped by 3 bases and J by 2 bases, with 18 bases between them. Germline CDR1 reads GEAIGNYY; CDR2 reads EKD. For the CDR3, the DNA is TGTGCCTGTGACTCGCGTAGCCCTAGGAGAACCGATAAACTCATCTTT. This encodes CACDSRSPRRTDKLIF.

About this clone itself: The protein given by TCRdb reflects a much larger clone and differs at residue 15 from this DNA's translation, likely from a read error; the protein shown is the DNA's translation. The chain has TRDV2 and TRDJ1; D possibly corresponds to TRDD3 (7 bases). No J segment appears in TCRdb, so it was assigned here by matching the sequence to germline. The CDR3 loop spans 19 amino acids. Germline CDR1 reads GEAIGNYY; CDR2 reads EKD. The CDR3 here is CACDTVLRTGDANTVKLIF. In DNA form, the CDR3 reads TGTGCCTGTGACACCGTCCTACGAACTGGGGATGCGAACACCGTTAAACTCATCTTT.